This TCR beta chain emerged from a study of T cells in narcolepsy. Regarding the study as a whole: Reportedly, autoreactive clonotypes were serially detected in patients' blood but not controls'.

Sequencing used immunoSEQ multiplex PCR; TCRdb keeps in-frame clones, though not all of them. The table lists roughly 40,000 clones, roughly 88% of them singletons. Details on this clone: Its antigen is not known.

Trimming cost V 4 bases and J 5 bases; bases outside gene matches: 7. Germline assignment: CDR1 SGHRS and CDR2 YFSETQ. The CDR3 has 15 amino acids. J is TRBJ2-2 and V is TRBV5-1; 8 bases align to TRBD1. This receptor was taken from a human donor with narcolepsy. Sequenced material: CD45RA- memory CD4+ T cells from PBMCs. Here the CDR3 reads CASSGGTGVTGELFF. In nucleotides, the CDR3 is TGCGCCAGCAGCGGGGGGACAGGAGTTACCGGGGAGCTGTTTTTT.